Listed below are T cell receptor beta chains from one sample, sequenced in a study of memory CD4+ T cells and cytomegalovirus serostatus. Assay: immunoSEQ multiplex PCR; the TCRdb copy retains only in-frame clones and omits some. The table has 40,000 to 55,000 clones, approximately 82% seen once; the top ten hold around 1.9%. The sequenced material came from memory CD4+ T cells from blood. The source is an adult in good health and CMV-seronegative. CDR3s include the opening cysteine and the closing phenylalanine or tryptophan. A D gene is named only where the DNA matches it firmly. Clone size is given for some rows only: seen once, a few or many times, or a class if the clone is expanded.

TGTGCCAGCAGCGACTATTGGGGGGGCCCCTCTGGGGCCAACGTCCTGACTTTC CASSDYWGGPSGANVLTF TRBV9 18 NA NA TRBJ2-6
TGTGCCAGCAGCTTGGGCGGCCGTAGCTCCTACAATGAGCAGTTCTTC CASSLGGRSSYNEQFF TRBV5-4 16 NA NA TRBJ2-1
TGTGCCAGCACTCCACGGAGGGGGGGGCAGTTCTTC CASTPRRGGQFF TRBV6-1 12 NA NA TRBJ2-1
TGTGCCAGCAGCGCCGGGACAGGGGGTTATGTCGAGCAGTACTTC CASSAGTGGYVEQYF TRBV9 15 TRBD1 NA TRBJ2-7
TGTGCCAGCAGTGAAGCTCGGTGGAGGAACACCGGGGAGCTGTTTTTT CASSEARWRNTGELFF TRBV6-1 16 NA few TRBJ2-2
TGTGCCAGCAGCTTAATGGAGTATAATTCACCCCTCCACTTT CASSLMEYNSPLHF TRBV5-4 14 NA NA TRBJ1-6
TGTGCCAGCAGCGGGGGGACGTATGAAAACACCATATATTTT CASSGGTYENTIYF TRBV6-6 14 NA NA TRBJ1-3
TGCGCCAGCAGCTCCGTGGCTCTGACAACCAGGGGGACTGAAGCTTTCTTT CASSSVALTTRGTEAFF TRBV5-1 17 TRBD1 NA TRBJ1-1
TGCAGCGCCATGGCGGTAGATACGCAGTATTTT CSAMAVDTQYF TRBV29-1 11 NA NA TRBJ2-3
TGTGCCAGCAGTTTGCGGGACCTCGCCACCGGGGAGCTGTTTTTT CASSLRDLATGELFF TRBV28 15 NA NA TRBJ2-2
TGTGCCAGCCAACTTGGGACAGGGGGGACCGGGGAGCTGTTTTTT CASQLGTGGTGELFF TRBV7-6 15 TRBD1 NA TRBJ2-2
TGTGCCAGCAGTGAAATAGCGGGGGCCAACAATGAGCAGTTCTTC CASSEIAGANNEQFF TRBV6-1 15 TRBD2 NA TRBJ2-1
TGTGCCAGCAGCTTGAGGAGAGATCCCTACGAGCAGTACTTC CASSLRRDPYEQYF TRBV5-5 14 NA NA TRBJ2-7
TGTGCCAGCAGCTCGGGGGCAAATGGAAACACCATATATTTT CASSSGANGNTIYF TRBV5-5 14 NA NA TRBJ1-3
TGTGCCAGCAGCCCGACAGGTCAAATGGGCTACACCTTC CASSPTGQMGYTF TRBV5-4 13 NA NA TRBJ1-2
TGTGCCAGCAGTGGAGGGAGGGCAGGGGACTATGGCTACACCTTC CASSGGRAGDYGYTF TRBV6-1 15 NA NA TRBJ1-2
TGTGCCAGGCAACACCCCGGGACGTTGGGTCCGCCCCAGCATTTT CARQHPGTLGPPQHF TRBV5-3 15 NA NA TRBJ1-5
TGCGCCAGCAGCATGGGGTATCAAGAGACCCAGTACTTC CASSMGYQETQYF TRBV5-1 13 NA NA TRBJ2-5
TGTGCCTGGAGTGCGGACAGGGTTTATGGCTACACCTTC CAWSADRVYGYTF TRBV30 13 TRBD1 NA TRBJ1-2
TGTGCCAGCAGTTGGGACAGCAATTCACCCCTCCACTTT CASSWDSNSPLHF TRBV6-5 13 TRBD1 once TRBJ1-6
TGTGCCAGCATGGCGGGGGGGATTTTCTACGAGCAGTACTTC CASMAGGIFYEQYF TRBV11-3 14 TRBD2 NA TRBJ2-7
TGTGCCAGCAGCCCGACTAGCGAGAAATCCCAGTACTTC CASSPTSEKSQYF TRBV5-8 13 TRBD2 few TRBJ2-5
TGTGCCAGCAGCTTAACTACGGGAGAAAAACTGTTTTTT CASSLTTGEKLFF TRBV7-2 13 NA NA TRBJ1-4
TGTGCCAGCAGCCTACCCCCAGGGACGGGCACAGATACGCAGTATTTT CASSLPPGTGTDTQYF TRBV5-6 16 NA NA TRBJ2-3